A selection of T cell receptor beta chains follows, all from one sample in a study of blood T cell repertoires in COVID-19. Assay used: immunoSEQ multiplex PCR; TCRdb lists only in-frame clones, some missing. The sample carries some 80,000 clones, approximately 90% recorded once. Sequenced: peripheral blood. The source is a man between 50 and 59 years old with COVID-19, enrolled during active disease. CDR3s include the opening cysteine and the closing phenylalanine or tryptophan. A D gene is named only where the DNA matches it firmly. Clone sizes are given selectively: once, few, many, or a class where the clone is expanded.

d_call | clone_size | j_call | v_call | cdr3_aa | cdr3_nt
TRBD1 | NA | TRBJ1-1 | TRBV4-1 | CASSPRTGANTEAFF | TGCGCCAGCAGCCCCAGGACAGGGGCAAACACTGAAGCTTTCTTT
NA | NA | TRBJ2-2 | TRBV7-9 | CASGGAGELFF | TGTGCCTCTGGCGGGGCCGGGGAGCTGTTTTTT
NA | NA | TRBJ2-5 | TRBV6-5 | CASRGLGRETQYF | TGTGCCAGCAGGGGACTGGGCCGGGAGACCCAGTACTTC
NA | NA | TRBJ2-7 | TRBV2 | CASSQDGTYEQYF | TGTGCCAGCAGTCAAGACGGGACCTACGAGCAGTACTTC
TRBD1 | NA | TRBJ2-2 | TRBV5-1 | CASSGPGQLTGELFF | TGCGCCAGCAGCGGACCGGGACAGCTCACCGGGGAGCTGTTTTTT
NA | NA | TRBJ2-3 | TRBV2 | CASVQGSDTQYF | TGTGCCAGCGTGCAGGGTTCAGATACGCAGTATTTT
NA | NA | TRBJ2-6 | TRBV30 | CAWSLRVSGANVLTF | TGTGCCTGGAGTTTAAGAGTCTCTGGGGCCAACGTCCTGACTTTC
TRBD1 | NA | TRBJ2-6 | TRBV28 | CASYGQGAPGANVLTF | TGTGCCAGTTATGGACAGGGGGCGCCTGGGGCCAACGTCCTGACTTTC
TRBD2 | NA | TRBJ2-1 | TRBV19 | CASSIGGGTPRNEQFF | TGTGCCAGTAGTATAGGGGGAGGGACCCCCCGCAATGAGCAGTTCTTC
TRBD1 | once | TRBJ2-7 | TRBV9 | CASSVRVRDRLTMKYF | TGTGCCAGCAGCGTGAGGGTCCGGGACAGGCTAACCATGAAGTACTTC
NA | NA | TRBJ1-1 | TRBV30 | CAWREDANTEAFF | TGTGCCTGGAGGGAGGATGCGAACACTGAAGCTTTCTTT
NA | once | TRBJ1-3 | TRBV18 | CASSPRQESSGNTIYF | TGTGCCAGCTCACCCCGACAGGAGAGCTCTGGAAACACCATATATTTT
TRBD1 | NA | TRBJ1-5 | TRBV15 | CATSRDSNTGVGNQPQHF | TGTGCCACCAGCAGAGACTCCAATACAGGGGTCGGCAATCAGCCCCAGCATTTT
TRBD2 | NA | TRBJ2-2 | TRBV4-2 | CASSPWTSGSGELFF | TGTGCCAGCAGCCCCTGGACTAGCGGGAGTGGGGAGCTGTTTTTT
NA | NA | TRBJ2-3 | TRBV6-2/TRBV6-3 | CASSLSMGGTDTQYF | TGTGCCAGCAGTCTCTCTATGGGAGGCACAGATACGCAGTATTTT
NA | NA | TRBJ2-1 | TRBV28 | CASSYSGEQFF | TGTGCCAGCAGCTATAGTGGTGAGCAGTTCTTC
NA | NA | TRBJ1-1 | TRBV15 | CATSREDKGTTEAFF | TGTGCCACCAGCAGAGAGGACAAGGGGACAACTGAAGCTTTCTTT
NA | NA | TRBJ1-4 | TRBV28 | CASRGQVNEKLFF | TGTGCCAGCAGGGGGCAAGTTAATGAAAAACTGTTTTTT
TRBD1 | once | TRBJ2-2 | TRBV30 | CAWSVRTGGYTGELFF | TGTGCCTGGAGTGTCAGGACAGGGGGTTACACCGGGGAGCTGTTTTTT
TRBD1 | NA | TRBJ2-5 | TRBV28 | CASSSLGTGLETQYF | TGTGCCAGCAGTTCCCTCGGGACAGGTCTAGAGACCCAGTACTTC
TRBD2 | NA | TRBJ2-3 | TRBV18 | CASSPGYGLAAPDTQYF | TGTGCCAGCTCACCGGGTTACGGACTAGCGGCCCCCGATACGCAGTATTTT
NA | NA | TRBJ1-2 | TRBV20-1 | CSAGGGHGYTF | TGCAGTGCTGGGGGGGGGCATGGCTACACCTTC
TRBD2 | NA | TRBJ2-1 | TRBV3-1/TRBV3-2 | CASSHRLAGGRDEQFF | TGTGCCAGCAGCCACCGACTAGCGGGAGGGAGGGATGAGCAGTTCTTC
NA | NA | TRBJ1-5 | TRBV4-2 | CASSQDFGGGNSNQPQHF | TGTGCCAGCAGCCAAGATTTCGGGGGGGGAAATAGCAATCAGCCCCAGCATTTT
NA | NA | TRBJ1-1 | TRBV10-3 | CAISQGGNTEAFF | TGTGCCATCAGTCAGGGAGGAAATACTGAAGCTTTCTTT
TRBD1 | once | TRBJ1-5 | TRBV6-5 | CASSQGGSNQPQHF | TGTGCCAGCAGTCAGGGGGGAAGCAATCAGCCCCAGCATTTT
TRBD2 | once | TRBJ2-2 | TRBV13 | CASSLVLREFDTGELFF | TGTGCCAGCAGCTTAGTCTTGCGGGAGTTCGACACCGGGGAGCTGTTTTTT
NA | NA | TRBJ1-1 | TRBV6-5 | CASSYVGGGTEAFF | TGTGCCAGCAGTTACGTGGGAGGGGGCACTGAAGCTTTCTTT
NA | NA | TRBJ1-1 | TRBV19 | CASSIDAGKGNTEAFF | TGTGCCAGTAGTATAGATGCAGGGAAAGGGAACACTGAAGCTTTCTTT
NA | NA | TRBJ1-2 | TRBV6-5 | CASSGQNYGYTF | TGTGCCAGCTCCGGACAGAACTATGGCTACACCTTC
TRBD2 | NA | TRBJ2-3 | TRBV19 | CASSIVASSGAPTDTQYF | TGTGCCAGTAGTATAGTAGCGTCTAGCGGGGCCCCCACAGATACGCAGTATTTT
TRBD1 | NA | TRBJ2-2 | TRBV5-4 | CASSPRTGQITGELFF | TGTGCCAGCAGTCCTCGGACAGGGCAAATAACCGGGGAGCTGTTTTTT
NA | NA | TRBJ2-3 | TRBV19 | CASSTRTDTQYF | TGTGCCAGTAGTACCCGGACAGATACGCAGTATTTT
TRBD1 | NA | TRBJ1-6 | TRBV30 | CAWTLRTTGVGSPLHF | TGTGCCTGGACCCTTCGCACGACAGGGGTAGGTTCACCCCTCCACTTT
NA | NA | TRBJ2-2 | TRBV10-3 | CAISGTANTGELFF | TGTGCCATCAGTGGTACGGCGAACACCGGGGAGCTGTTTTTT
TRBD2 | NA | TRBJ2-1 | TRBV11-2 | CASRVAGGPLNEQFF | TGTGCCAGCCGAGTAGCGGGAGGGCCCTTGAATGAGCAGTTCTTC
TRBD2 | NA | TRBJ2-3 | TRBV19 | CASSPGEGTQYF | TGTGCCAGTAGTCCGGGGGAGGGTACGCAGTATTTT
TRBD2 | NA | TRBJ2-3 | TRBV28 | CASRTSGSHGNTQYF | TGTGCCAGCCGGACTAGCGGGAGTCATGGGAATACGCAGTATTTT
NA | NA | TRBJ1-6 | TRBV6-6 | CASSYEGSPLHF | TGTGCCAGCAGTTATGAGGGTTCACCCCTCCACTTT
NA | NA | TRBJ1-2 | TRBV20-1 | CSASGEVSYGYTF | TGCAGTGCTAGTGGGGAGGTGAGCTATGGCTACACCTTC
NA | NA | TRBJ1-1 | TRBV9 | CASSTHSGVGGNTEAFF | TGTGCCAGCAGCACCCACTCCGGGGTCGGCGGGAACACTGAAGCTTTCTTT
TRBD1 | NA | TRBJ2-1 | TRBV9 | CASSVAAGTGFYNEQFF | TGTGCCAGCAGCGTAGCCGCGGGGACAGGGTTCTACAATGAGCAGTTCTTC
TRBD1 | once | TRBJ2-3 | TRBV4-3 | CASSQEAGPGTGLGDTQYF | TGCGCCAGCAGCCAAGAAGCGGGCCCCGGGACAGGGCTCGGAGATACGCAGTATTTT
NA | NA | TRBJ1-5 | TRBV12-5 | CASGPSLDNRQYQPQHF | TGTGCTAGTGGTCCCTCCCTGGACAATCGACAGTATCAGCCCCAGCATTTT
NA | NA | TRBJ2-7 | TRBV7-9 | CASSLTESSYEQYF | TGTGCCAGCAGCTTAACGGAGAGCTCCTACGAGCAGTACTTC
NA | NA | TRBJ2-7 | TRBV19 | CASSIGQNPVYEQYF | TGTGCCAGTAGTATAGGACAGAATCCGGTCTACGAGCAGTACTTC
NA | NA | TRBJ1-4 | TRBV6-5 | CASSYRHYEKLFF | TGTGCCAGCAGTTACAGACACTATGAAAAACTGTTTTTT
NA | NA | TRBJ1-5 | TRBV10-3 | CAIKGDNQPQHF | TGTGCCATCAAAGGGGACAATCAGCCCCAGCATTTT
TRBD2 | NA | TRBJ2-4 | TRBV14 | CASSRTSGTTKNIQYF | TGTGCCAGCAGCCGGACTAGCGGGACTACCAAAAACATTCAGTACTTC
TRBD2 | NA | TRBJ2-1 | TRBV7-3 | CASSFAGGSYNEQFF | TGTGCCAGCAGCTTCGCGGGAGGCTCCTACAATGAGCAGTTCTTC